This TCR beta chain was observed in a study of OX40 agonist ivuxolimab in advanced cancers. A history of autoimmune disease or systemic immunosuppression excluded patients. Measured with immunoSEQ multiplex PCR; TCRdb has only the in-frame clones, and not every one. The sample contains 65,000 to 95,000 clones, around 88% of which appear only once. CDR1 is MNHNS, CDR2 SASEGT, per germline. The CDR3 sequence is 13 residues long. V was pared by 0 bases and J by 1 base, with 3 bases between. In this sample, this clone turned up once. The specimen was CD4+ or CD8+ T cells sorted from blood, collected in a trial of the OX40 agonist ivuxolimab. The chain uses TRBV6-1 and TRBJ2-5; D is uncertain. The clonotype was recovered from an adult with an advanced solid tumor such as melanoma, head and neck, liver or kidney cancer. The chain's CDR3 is CASSEAPQETQYF. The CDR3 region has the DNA TGTGCCAGCAGTGAAGCACCCCAAGAGACCCAGTACTTC.